The clone carrying this T cell receptor beta chain was seen a single time. This sample is drawn from a study of follicular helper T cells after annual influenza vaccination. Survey level resolution was used for TCRB sequencing. TCRdb's copy holds only in-frame clones and misses some; the assay was immunoSEQ multiplex PCR. The sample records 2,000 to 2,500 clones, about 89% being singletons. Stated time point: 2015-2016 season, pre-vaccination. Before and after seasonal inactivated influenza vaccination, adults gave blood for sorting CD4 subsets for sequencing. Trimming pared 4 bases from V and 2 bases from J, leaving 3 bases between. The CDR3 totals 11 residues. Germline V lookup: CDR1 SGHTA, CDR2 FQGNSA.

The sequence was obtained from an adult who received the influenza vaccine. Specimen: CXCR5- memory CD4+ T cells sorted from blood, collected on the day of influenza vaccination. This chain connects TRBV7-2 to TRBJ2-7; no definite D call. The CDR3 DNA reads as TGTGCCAGCAGCTCTACCTACGAGCAGTACTTC. Its protein product is CASSSTYEQYF.